This T cell receptor (beta chain) is from a study of cytomegalovirus exposure and HLA in healthy donors. General study results and limits: As confirmed in vitro, three CMV-associated chains were specific for CMV antigens.

CDR1 is WNHNN, CDR2 SYGVQD, per germline (reference sequence). The CDR3 covers 14 residues. Trimming removed 7 bases from V and 5 bases from J; junction bases left unmatched: 10. Method: immunoSEQ multiplex PCR; TCRdb's copy keeps in-frame clones and lacks some. There are over 110,000 clones in the sample; approximately 84% occur only once, and around 1.4% lies in the top ten. Concerning this clone: Its antigen is currently unknown.

This clonotype was sampled from a woman aged 25 to 39 in good health and CMV-seronegative. This chain joins TRBV10-1 and TRBJ1-1, with 7 bases identical to TRBD1. The specimen was PBMCs. The CDR3 DNA is TGCGCCAGCACCGCACAGGGGTTCGGGACTGAAGCTTTCTTT. This gives the protein CASTAQGFGTEAFF.